The source of this T cell receptor (beta chain) is a study of cytomegalovirus exposure and HLA in healthy donors (dated by TCRdb to 2016 to 2017). Study-wide context: An earlier analysis of approximately 590 of the donors reported 250 to 300 Gb of sequence data and more than 90 million unique TCR beta sequences from about 200 million T cells. An early release that covered approximately 600 HLA-typed donors contained approximately 300 gigabases of sequencing data and 80 million or so unique TCR sequences. The genetic ancestry cluster associated with self-reported Caucasian donors included 81% of the approximately 410 genotyped donors. The study was designed to test whether signatures of past pathogen exposure could be identified by cataloging public T cell receptors. Using immunosequencing, the study profiled T cell repertoires from roughly 650 subjects and related those repertoires to cytomegalovirus serostatus. A separate validation cohort of roughly 130 different subjects was used in addition to the roughly 720-subject first cohort. To predict cytomegalovirus infection status, the study combined high-throughput TCR immunosequencing, statistical association of individual TCRs with disease status, and machine learning. To study patterns of TCR occurrence, a later analysis re-analyzed previously published TCR beta repertoires from 550 to 800 donors and added high-resolution HLA genotyping. The later analysis used no new phenotypic data to find candidate immune exposures, relying instead on TCR beta sequences and their occurrence across donors. An earlier analysis of approximately 640 of the donors applied high-throughput TCR beta sequencing to assess whether each TCR beta V gene segment acted as functional or pseudogenic. Donor age, sex, ethnicity and CMV serostatus were compiled together with the repertoire data. Genome-wide SNP genotypes for about 65% of the roughly 670 donors were used in a later genetic analysis, which treated that subset as a discovery cohort. Every discovery cohort repertoire had been produced on one sequencing platform. Both class I and class II loci were covered by HLA typing, at four-digit resolution. Typing coverage varied by locus: about 629-630 donors for A, B, C, DRB1 and DQB1; roughly 520 for DQA1; over 600 for DPA1; some 470 for DPB1. Roughly 5 DR-DQ haplotypes were handled as single units for association and clustering, since linkage in the cohort was strong. Among around 400 genotyped donors of the cohort, an average of roughly 240,000 unique TCR beta nucleotide sequences were sequenced per donor, around 20% of them non-productive. What the study reported, not specific to this receptor: Several of the top co-occurrence clusters appeared to be linked to parvovirus B19, influenza, CMV and Epstein-Barr virus, according to a later analysis. Sequencing depth was assumed to be roughly uniform across donors in the presence/absence analyses, though that assumption may not hold. A further reported finding was that TCR beta sequences accurately predicted the HLA-A and HLA-B alleles for most subjects in the first cohort. In vitro tests confirmed that a few of the cytomegalovirus-associated TCR beta chains recognize cytomegalovirus antigens. The study gave a list of some 150 TCR beta chains associated with cytomegalovirus. Because counts were too low, roughly 18 rarely observed V segments, including chromosome 9 orphons, were left out of the earlier analysis of approximately 500 of the donors. A later analysis found that most CMV-associated TCR beta chains appeared HLA-restricted, with HLA associations seemingly driven largely by CMV exposure. When HLA alleles, especially DR and DQ, strongly co-occurred, TCR associations were difficult to assign to individual alleles. In a later analysis, TCR association rates were found to vary across HLA loci, with the most associated TCRs seen for DRB1 alleles and the fewest for HLA-C alleles. It was suggested by the authors that the approach could potentially be generalized to other disease states and immunological phenotypes. Compared with the 666-donor mean, donors in an Asian-associated ancestry cluster had fewer N-insertions in productive TCRs, according to a later genetic analysis. In an earlier analysis of roughly 560 of the donors, most TCR beta V segments were observed in productive rearrangements about 87% or about 30% of the time, broadly matching IMGT annotations. In both the original and validation cohorts, the classifier was reported to diagnose cytomegalovirus status with high specificity and sensitivity. Linkage disequilibrium might explain the correlated functional status among segregating V segments, but an unknown experimental factor could not be ruled out. A cluster of highly shared sequence variants was judged likely to be a technical artifact of the sequencing pipeline. A later analysis found that HLA-associated TCR beta chains were more clonally expanded and had lower generation probabilities than equally common non-associated chains. For the cohort, immune exposure information was limited to CMV serostatus. Because some donors lacked HLA typing at each locus, the association tests relied only on the typed subset. Only TCR beta chains were sequenced in this cohort, and the absence of alpha or paired-chain data limited detectable features. V-gene and J-gene trimming of TCR beta chains was associated with a missense DCLRE1C variant in a later genetic analysis, and the association was replicated in an independent cohort. Most TCR sequences were seen in very few donors, while some public TCRs were found in many individuals. In a later analysis, more than 15,000 TCR beta sequences were associated with specific HLA alleles at a false discovery rate of 0.05.

The cohort comprised some 680 healthy bone marrow donors. At the time of sampling, every cohort member was nominally healthy, though immune exposures that went unrecorded were likely present. The donor was CMV seropositive and belonged to the group of some 290 seropositive cohort members. Every donor gave a peripheral blood sample, and the peripheral blood mononuclear cells from that sample were used for TCR beta sequencing. Genomic DNA was extracted from the blood cell samples with the Qiagen DNeasy Blood Extraction Kit. As to this clone: No cognate antigen has been identified for it. Base quality data are lacking; no much larger clone is found one base away.

The protocol used for the library was the immunoSEQ multiplex PCR assay. The multiplex PCR relied on a mix of 60 forward primers for TCR Vbeta segments and 13 reverse primers for TCR Jbeta segments. Amplification of the CDR3 region of rearranged TCR beta genes was performed with a multiplex PCR assay on genomic DNA. The Illumina HiSeq System was used to sequence the amplified TCR beta libraries as 87-base-pair reads. Processing in the source paper ran as follows. A later analysis counted approximately 76 million unique TCR beta chains across the 500 to 850 repertoires, and some 11 million of these chains were shared by at least two donors. Raw reads were error-corrected and collapsed into unique sequences with a nearest-neighbor algorithm that merged closely related sequences to remove PCR and sequencing errors. V, D and J gene segments were assigned by aligning CDR3 sequences to IMGT reference sequences. For a sequence to be retained, at least a six-nucleotide match to both a V gene segment and a J gene segment was required. Rearrangements were classified as productive when the CDR3 lacked stop codons and remained in frame with V and J, and all other rearrangements were classified as non-productive. CDR3 was defined by IMGT convention, running from the second conserved V-encoded cysteine to the conserved J-encoded phenylalanine. Sequences without an unambiguous match to a single V gene segment were excluded from the earlier analysis of several hundred of the donors. In an earlier analysis of a few hundred of the donors, a V segment was called functional when productive rearrangements were above 56.7%, and segregating when the standard deviation between donors exceeded 5%. A statistical classification framework was developed to diagnose cytomegalovirus status using the catalog of TCR beta chain sequences. In a later analysis, V and J genes were assigned by comparing TCR nucleotide sequences against IMGT/GENE-DB human TR gene sequences. The TCRdist pipeline was used in a later analysis to assign CDR3 sequences and most-parsimonious VDJ recombination scenarios. In a later analysis, each TCR beta chain was defined by its CDR3 amino acid sequence together with its V-gene family, and reads lacking a unique V-gene family were excluded. To address suspected cross-contamination and a sequencing artifact, a later analysis removed several hundred highly shared, low-generation-probability nucleotide sequences. A later analysis calculated a clonal expansion index for each public chain from normalized within-repertoire ranks of inferred template counts. A later analysis computed generation probabilities with a VDJ recombination model fitted to out-of-frame rearrangements, and checked the results against IGoR. A later analysis scored TCR-TCR, TCR-HLA and TCR-CMV co-occurrence with hypergeometric tests, applying a repertoire-size bias correction to TCR pairs. To estimate false discovery rates, a later analysis permuted the HLA or CMV assignments 20 times. In a later analysis, co-occurring TCRs were grouped using DBSCAN, and TCRdist sequence similarity was added for clustering within HLA-allele-positive subsets. Repertoires with fewer than 30,000 or more than 120,000 public chains, plus five repertoires with anomalous nucleotide sharing, were excluded from co-occurrence clustering. TCRdb obtained this table from immuneACCESS and retained in-frame rearrangements with V and J assigned. These tables miss some clones; where compared with another copy, unresolved V genes account for less than half of the shortfall, and the remainder is unexplained. V, J and clone size were drawn from that table, and D and trimming were deduced from the DNA. The sample has around 190,000 clones on record, about four fifths of them singletons. The top ten constitute around an eighth of the sample.

Material: PBMCs. The receptor comes from a woman aged 25 to 45 in good health and CMV-seropositive.

DNA sequence: TGTGCCAGCAGTGAAGTGCGGGGCAATCAGCCCCAGCATTTT. It codes for CASSEVRGNQPQHF. The chain is made from TRBV6-1 and TRBJ1-5; a confident D gene designation cannot be given. V is pared back by 1 base and J by 2 bases, with 6 bases lying between the germline termini. The germline V gene specifies MNHNS as CDR1 and SASEGT as CDR2. The CDR3 goes from the cysteine to the phenylalanine over 14 residues. Only CDR3 DNA remains: 42 bases, in frame from the first base.